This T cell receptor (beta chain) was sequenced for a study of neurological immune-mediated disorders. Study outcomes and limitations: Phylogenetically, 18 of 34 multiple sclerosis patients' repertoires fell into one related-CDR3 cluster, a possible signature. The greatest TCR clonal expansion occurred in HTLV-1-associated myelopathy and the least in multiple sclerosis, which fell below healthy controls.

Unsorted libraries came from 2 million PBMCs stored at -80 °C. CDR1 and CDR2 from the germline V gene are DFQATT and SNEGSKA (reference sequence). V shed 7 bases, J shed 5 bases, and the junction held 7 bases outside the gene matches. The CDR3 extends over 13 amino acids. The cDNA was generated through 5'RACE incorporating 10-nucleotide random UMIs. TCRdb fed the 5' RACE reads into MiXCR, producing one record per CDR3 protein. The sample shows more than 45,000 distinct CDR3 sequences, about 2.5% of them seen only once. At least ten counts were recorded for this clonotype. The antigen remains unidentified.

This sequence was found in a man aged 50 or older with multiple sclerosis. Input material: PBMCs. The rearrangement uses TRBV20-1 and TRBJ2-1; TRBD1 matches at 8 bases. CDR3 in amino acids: CSERTGFDNEQFF. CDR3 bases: TGCAGTGAAAGGACAGGGTTCGACAATGAGCAGTTCTTC.